This TCR beta chain came from a study of blood T cells in healthy people across ages. Trimming took 5 bases from V and 1 from J, leaving 13 bases between them. In germline, CDR1 is SGHTA, CDR2 FQGNSA. This CDR3 is built from 15 residues. Primers used in a second PCR of roughly 6 to 11 cycles were a sample-barcoded 5' primer and a J-beta primer mix. Via MiXCR, TCRdb re-called the 5' RACE reads, giving one row per CDR3 protein. The sample carries about 1.6 million distinct CDR3 sequences, almost 35% recorded once. This clonotype occurred many times. The chain carries TRBV7-2 and TRBJ2-3; D remains unclear. What was sequenced was blood. The sequence was obtained from a woman aged 30 to 39 in good health. Here the CDR3 DNA reads TGTGCCAGCAGCCCAAGGTGGCAGGGCACAGATACGCAGTATTTT. This translates into CASSPRWQGTDTQYF.